The source of this T cell receptor (beta chain) is a study of T-cell memory formation after mild COVID-19. TCRdb reanalysed the 5' RACE reads using MiXCR and keeps one entry per CDR3 protein. The sample holds 200,000 to 300,000 distinct CDR3 sequences, just over 15% seen once. This clonotype occurred a few times. Trimming took 3 bases from V and 5 from J, leaving 16 bases between them. Germline CDR1 and CDR2: MGHDK and SYGVNS. The CDR3 has 15 amino acids. The source of this sequence is an adult woman who had mild COVID-19 (a few samples of this study predate the infection). Cell type and time point are not known. The sample consisted of PBMCs or a T cell subset sorted from them (not recorded which). The V and J genes are TRBV25-1 and TRBJ1-1; D unresolved. The CDR3 protein is CASSDSQDVDTEAFF. As DNA, the CDR3 is TGTGCCAGCAGTGATTCCCAGGATGTGGATACTGAAGCTTTCTTT. Full variable domain (remainder filled in from reference TRBV25-1 and TRBJ1-1): EADIYQTPRYLVIGTGKKITLECSQTMGHDKMYWYQQDPGMELHLIHYSYGVNSTEKGDLSSESTVSRIRTEHFPLTLESARPSHTSQYLCASSDSQDVDTEAFFGQGTRLTVV.